The sequence of this T cell receptor beta chain was determined in a study of T cell responses to AZD1222 COVID-19 vaccine. Study outcomes and limitations: Donors were largely white British and mainly female; clonal diversity was possibly underestimated.

In the case of this clone: The target antigen is unknown.

The method was immunoSEQ multiplex PCR; TCRdb's version includes in-frame clones alone and lacks a portion of them. The sample gives around 150,000 clones, 94% of which show up once; 1.3% is in the top ten. V was pared by 0 bases and J by 7 bases, with 8 bases of the junction left unmatched. CDR3 length equals 16 residues. Germline V gene sequence: CDR1 SGHVS, CDR2 FNYEAQ. The sequencing here drew on peripheral blood, taken on day 0 of AZD1222 vaccination. The rearrangement links TRBV7-6 to TRBJ1-5; the match to TRBD1 covers 8 bases. This TCR came from an adult in good health. The CDR3 sequence is CASSLAGGRGRQPQHF. The CDR3 DNA reads as TGTGCCAGCAGCTTAGCGGGCGGCAGGGGGCGCCAGCCCCAGCATTTT.